Below, 20 T cell receptor beta chains from the same sample are listed, as sequenced in a study of T cells in Graves' hyperthyroidism and ophthalmopathy. Amplification yielded TCR beta CDR3 regions, with RNA transcripts as the source. The TCR CDR3 first-round RT-PCR relied on the HTBI primer set. TCRdb reanalysed the multiplex PCR reads using MiXCR and keeps one entry per CDR3 protein. The sample yields about 250,000 distinct CDR3 sequences, roughly 15% seen once. The material sequenced was blood. The receptors here all came from a woman aged 50 to 60 with Graves' hyperthyroidism that later progressed to Graves' ophthalmopathy.

This clonotype was observed many times. This rearrangement joins TRBV5-6 to TRBJ1-5; D is uncertain. With 0 bases removed from V and 11 bases from J, the gap between germline ends came to 12 bases. The CDR3 has 13 amino acids. Germline V gene lookup returns CDR1 SGHDT and CDR2 YYEEEE. The CDR3 here is CASSLGAGPTQHF. For the CDR3, the DNA is TGTGCCAGCAGCTTGGGAGCGGGTCCGACCCAGCATTTT.

In its sample, this clonotype was seen many times. The rearrangement links TRBV11-1 to TRBJ2-4; D perhaps matches TRBD1 (6 bases). CDR1 and CDR2 from the germline V gene are SGHAT and FQDESV (reference sequence). V dropped 5 bases and J dropped 5 bases, with 19 bases sitting between them. The CDR3 runs 16 residues. The CDR3 protein is CASSHAPGAGENIQYF. The CDR3 DNA follows: TGTGCCAGCAGCCACGCCCCAGGGGCCGGTGAAAACATTCAGTACTTC.

This clonotype appeared many times. This chain connects TRBV11-2 to TRBJ2-7; 9 nucleotides agree with TRBD2. V was clipped by 4 bases and J by 2 bases; unmatched bases: 12. The CDR3 totals 17 residues. Germline CDR1 and CDR2: SGHAT and FQNNGV. In nucleotides, the CDR3 is TGTGCCAGCAGCTCCCCCCCGCGGGCGGGAGGGCCCTACGAGCAGTACTTC. It translates to CASSSPPRAGGPYEQYF. Based on the CDR3 plus reference TRBV11-2 and TRBJ2-7, the full variable domain is EAGVAQSPRYKIIEKRQSVAFWCNPISGHATLYWYQQILGQGPKLLIQFQNNGVVDDSQLPKDRFSAERLKGVDSTLKIQPAKLEDSAVYLCASSSPPRAGGPYEQYFGPGTRLTVT.

Many counts were recorded for this clonotype. The genes are TRBV5-1 and TRBJ1-2, with 10 bases matching TRBD1. Trimming took 3 bases from V and 6 from J; bases not matched to a gene: 8. Germline loops: CDR1 SGHRS, CDR2 YFSETQ. The CDR3 runs 15 residues. The CDR3 coding sequence is TGCGCCAGCAGCTCTCCCCGGACAGGGGGTGATGGCTACACCTTC. It specifies CASSSPRTGGDGYTF.

The gene calls are TRBV6-2 or TRBV6-3 and TRBJ2-7; maybe TRBD2 (5 bases). The CDR3 runs 14 residues. CDR1 is MNHEY, CDR2 SVGEGT, per germline. The V and J ends lost 6 bases and 2 bases respectively, with 14 bases between them. The CDR3 is CASSRTAGTYEQYF. Written as DNA, the CDR3 is TGTGCCAGCAGCCGGACCGCGGGTACCTACGAGCAGTACTTC.

Points on this clonotype: This may stem from a read error, because a much larger clone lies one nucleotide away. The conserved phenylalanine or tryptophan normally closing the CDR3 is absent here, so this likely arose from a read error. The rearrangement uses TRBV15 and TRBJ2-1; 8 nucleotides match TRBD2. The germline gives CDR1 LNHNV, CDR2 YYDKDF (reference sequence). V was pared by 8 bases and J by 5 bases, with 5 bases of the junction left unmatched. This CDR3 comprises 13 residues. CDR3 sequence reads: CATALAGDNEQFS. The CDR3 coding sequence is TGTGCCACCGCTCTAGCGGGCGACAATGAGCAGTTCTCC.

This clonotype was seen only a few times. The chain combines TRBV18 with TRBJ1-4; D is possibly TRBD1 (5 bases). Germline V gene data show CDR1 as KGHSH and CDR2 as LQKENI. The CDR3 totals 21 residues. Deletions cut 3 bases from V and 7 bases from J, with 33 bases between. This chain's CDR3 is CASSPTRGGTESQGGGEKLFF. The DNA for the CDR3 is TGTGCCAGCTCACCCACCCGCGGGGGAACCGAAAGTCAGGGTGGTGGTGAAAAACTGTTTTTT.

The sample holds a few counts of this clonotype. This rearrangement joins TRBV9 to TRBJ1-3; D gene uncertain. The length of the CDR3 is 16 residues. Germline V gene data show CDR1 as SGDLS and CDR2 as YYNGEE. V was cut by 0 bases and J by 0 bases, with 10 bases left in between. This CDR3 reads CASSVDLAVSGNTIYF. CDR3 bases: TGTGCCAGCAGCGTAGATTTGGCCGTCTCTGGAAACACCATATATTTT. Based on the CDR3 plus reference TRBV9 and TRBJ1-3, the full variable domain is DSGVTQTPKHLITATGQRVTLRCSPRSGDLSVYWYQQSLDQGLQFLIQYYNGEERAKGNILERFSAQQFPDLHSELNLSSLELGDSALYFCASSVDLAVSGNTIYFGEGSWLTVV.

The rearrangement uses TRBV2 and TRBJ1-1, with a tentative D call TRBD1 (5 bases). This CDR3 comprises 13 residues. Germline V lookup: CDR1 SNHLY, CDR2 FYNNEI. Trimming pared 10 bases from V and 1 base from J, leaving 13 bases between. CDR3 coding DNA: TGTGCCACCCGGGGCCTCCGGAACACTGAAGCTTTCTTT. It translates to CATRGLRNTEAFF. The full variable domain, with the rest looked up from reference TRBV2 and TRBJ1-1, is EPEVTQTPSHQVTQMGQEVILRCVPISNHLYFYWYRQILGQKVEFLVSFYNNEISEKSEIFDDQFSVERPDGSNFTLKIRSTKLEDSAMYFCATRGLRNTEAFFGQGTRLTVV.

The sample holds a few counts of this clonotype. This sequence joins TRBV6-5 and TRBJ2-5; either TRBD1 or TRBD2 may supply D (6 bases each). There are 15 residues in the CDR3. V was pared by 0 bases and J by 3 bases, with 11 bases between. Germline V lookup: CDR1 MNHEY, CDR2 SVGAGI. The CDR3 sequence: CASSYSRGVEETQYF. The CDR3 nucleotides read TGTGCCAGCAGTTACTCGAGGGGGGTGGAAGAGACCCAGTACTTC.

This clonotype was found many times. This sequence joins TRBV6-1 and TRBJ1-2; possibly TRBD1 for D (5 bases). Germline values: CDR1 MNHNS, CDR2 SASEGT. V lost 2 bases to trimming and J lost 3 bases, with 13 bases between them. The CDR3 runs to 15 residues. CDR3 sequence: CASSELGTGHYGYTF. In DNA form, the CDR3 reads TGTGCCAGCAGTGAACTAGGTACAGGTCACTATGGCTACACCTTC.

The CDR3 bases are TGTGCCAGCAGCCTTCTTAGCTCTGGAAACACCATATATTTT. Encoded protein: CASSLLSSGNTIYF. J is TRBJ1-3 and V is TRBV11-2; no definite D call. The CDR3 runs to 14 residues. V lost 5 bases and J 0 bases, leaving 8 bases between the germline ends. The germline V gene encodes CDR1 SGHAT and CDR2 FQNNGV.

In this sample, this clonotype turned up many times. This chain links TRBV3-1 with TRBJ2-3; D call uncertain. Germline CDR1 reads LGHDT; CDR2 reads YNNKEL (reference sequence). The CDR3 runs 13 residues. Trimming cost V 1 base and J 10 bases, with 12 bases left between them. DNA of the CDR3: TGTGCCAGCAGCCAAGGGCCGGGTGTGTCGCAGTATTTT. Amino acid sequence: CASSQGPGVSQYF.

The CDR3 region is CSASRGTTGNQPQHF. The DNA for the CDR3 is TGCAGTGCTAGTCGGGGAACGACGGGCAATCAGCCCCAGCATTTT. The rearrangement uses TRBV20-1 and TRBJ1-5; D is undetermined. The CDR3 extends over 15 amino acids. The germline V and J ends were trimmed by 3 bases and 2 bases, with 14 bases remaining between them. Germline CDR1 DFQATT, CDR2 SNEGSKA (reference sequence).

This clonotype was seen at least ten times. The rearrangement uses TRBV28 and TRBJ2-1, with 11 nucleotides matching TRBD2. This CDR3 contains 14 residues. V lost 6 bases, J lost 5 bases, and 3 bases stayed unmatched. Germline CDR1 reads MDHEN; CDR2 reads SYDVKM. The CDR3 DNA reads as TGTGCCAGCAGGAGACTAGCGGGGAACAATGAGCAGTTCTTC. This encodes CASRRLAGNNEQFF.

The rearrangement links TRBV5-1 to TRBJ1-2; D possibly corresponds to TRBD1 (6 bases). The CDR3 extends over 14 amino acids. Trimming cost V 4 bases and J 4 bases, with 14 bases left between them. Germline V gives CDR1 SGHRS, CDR2 YFSETQ. The CDR3 DNA is TGCGCCAGCAGCCTGGACAGCTCCGCCTATGGCTACACCTTC. Encoded protein: CASSLDSSAYGYTF.

This clonotype was observed many times. V is TRBV13 and J is TRBJ2-1; no clear D gene. Germline V gene data show CDR1 as PRHDT and CDR2 as FYEKMQ (reference sequence). This CDR3 contains 15 residues. With 0 bases removed from V and 8 bases from J, the gap between germline ends came to 14 bases. As DNA, the CDR3 is TGTGCCAGCAGCTTAGGTGGTTCTAAAAGGGATGAGCAGTTCTTC. As protein: CASSLGGSKRDEQFF.

This clonotype came up many times. The genes are TRBV2 and TRBJ1-2, with D possibly TRBD1 on 6 matching bases. Germline CDR1 SNHLY, CDR2 FYNNEI. This CDR3 spans 15 amino acids. The ends were cut back, 6 bases at V and 8 bases at J, with 22 bases in the middle. CDR3 DNA sequence: TGTGCCAGCAGCCCGTTGTTGGACAGCCAGGGGGGCTACACCTTC. It specifies CASSPLLDSQGGYTF.

This chain uses TRBV20-1 with TRBJ2-2, with 12 bases that match TRBD2. CDR1 and CDR2 from the germline V gene are DFQATT and SNEGSKA (reference sequence). The V gene end was trimmed by 1 base and the J gene end by 1 base; junction bases not matched to a gene: 7. This CDR3 is built from 18 residues. The CDR3 sequence is CSARVNLAGGRNTGELFF. CDR3 in DNA: TGCAGTGCTAGAGTAAATCTAGCGGGAGGGCGGAACACCGGGGAGCTGTTTTTT.

Ten or more counts support this clonotype. This chain links TRBV5-1 with TRBJ1-2; D perhaps matches TRBD1 (5 bases). CDR3 size: 13 residues. In germline, CDR1 is SGHRS, CDR2 YFSETQ. V was cut by 4 bases and J by 5 bases, with 12 bases left in between. CDR3 sequence: CASSVQEGYGYTF. CDR3 coding DNA: TGCGCCAGCAGCGTGCAGGAGGGGTATGGCTACACCTTC.